The 27 T cell receptor beta chains in this list originate from one sample, sequenced in a study of blood T cell repertoires in COVID-19. Repertoires were generated with immunoSEQ multiplex PCR, while TCRdb's copy carries only in-frame clones and drops some. The table shows 95,000 to 110,000 clones, with about 80% occurring only once. Sequenced sample: peripheral blood. The receptor source for this set is an elderly woman with active or convalescent COVID-19.

The genes are TRBV29-1 and TRBJ1-3; maybe TRBD1 (6 bases). This CDR3 contains 13 residues. V was trimmed by 2 bases and J by 8 bases, leaving 13 bases between them. Germline loops: CDR1 SQVTM, CDR2 ANQGSEA. The CDR3 loop reads CSVEYRVGDTIYF. Here the CDR3 DNA reads TGCAGCGTTGAATACAGGGTCGGGGACACCATATATTTT.

The chain uses TRBV5-1 and TRBJ2-7; D may be TRBD1 (5 bases). The germline V and J ends were trimmed by 0 bases and 2 bases, with 18 bases remaining between them. The germline CDR1 and CDR2 sequences are SGHRS and YFSETQ. The CDR3 totals 17 residues. CDR3 amino acids: CASSLGLRGRVTYEQYF. The CDR3 DNA sequence: TGCGCCAGCAGCTTGGGTTTAAGGGGCAGAGTTACCTACGAGCAGTACTTC.

The rearrangement links TRBV21-1 to TRBJ2-2; TRBD1, as called in the table, went unchecked against the DNA. TRBV21-1 is described as a pseudogene. This CDR3 has 17 residues. CDR3 sequence: CASSEHPRKPNTGELFF. Written as DNA, the CDR3 is TGTGCCAGCAGCGAGCACCCCAGGAAGCCGAACACCGGGGAGCTGTTTTTT.

The chain uses TRBV11-3 and TRBJ2-1, with D perhaps TRBD2 (6 bases). The germline V gene has CDR1 SGHNT and CDR2 YENEEA. The CDR3 loop spans 14 amino acids. Between the trimmed V and J ends, which lost 5 bases and 5 bases, there was a span of 13 bases. This CDR3 is CASSPLATNNEQFF. CDR3 sequence (DNA): TGTGCCAGCAGCCCTCTAGCGACTAACAATGAGCAGTTCTTC.

This clone was detected once. The chain has TRBV15 and TRBJ2-3, with D possibly TRBD2 on 6 matching bases. The V gene's germline CDR1 is LNHNV and CDR2 YYDKDF (reference sequence). Trimming shortened V by 0 bases and J by 2 bases, and 9 bases separated the two germline ends. CDR3 length: 15 residues. CDR3 region: CATSRDGGDTDTQYF. The CDR3, as DNA: TGTGCCACCAGCAGAGACGGCGGGGACACAGATACGCAGTATTTT.

The rearrangement links TRBV3-1 (or the pseudogene TRBV3-2) to TRBJ1-3, with D possibly being TRBD1 (6 bases). Trimming cost V 3 bases and J 2 bases, with 8 bases left between them. Germline loops: CDR1 LGHDT, CDR2 YNNKEL (reference sequence). The CDR3 runs 14 residues. The CDR3 bases are TGTGCCAGCAGCCAGGACAGTACTGGAAACACCATATATTTT. Its translation is CASSQDSTGNTIYF.

The rearrangement links TRBV9 to TRBJ2-7, with D tentatively TRBD1 (6 bases). This CDR3 has 12 residues. Between the trimmed V and J ends, which lost 4 bases and 6 bases, there was a span of 11 bases. Germline V gene sequence: CDR1 SGDLS, CDR2 YYNGEE. The CDR3 DNA sequence: TGTGCCAGCAGCCCAGGGGACGGCGAGCAGTACTTC. Its protein product is CASSPGDGEQYF.

The chain recombines TRBV11-2 with TRBJ2-2; a weak D match, TRBD2 (5 bases). The germline V gene encodes CDR1 SGHAT and CDR2 FQNNGV. The CDR3 has 14 amino acids. The V gene lost 5 bases and the J gene lost 5 bases, with 12 bases spanning the gap. The CDR3 DNA reads as TGTGCCAGCAGCCCCCGAAGGGAGACCGGGGAGCTGTTTTTT. This codes for CASSPRRETGELFF.

The chain joins TRBV9 to TRBJ2-1; 10 bases fit TRBD2. Looked up from germline, CDR1 is SGDLS and CDR2 is YYNGEE. Losses at the gene ends were 0 bases for V and 2 bases for J; bases not matched to a gene: 2. CDR3 length: 16 residues. The CDR3 coding sequence is TGTGCCAGCAGCGTAGGAGCGGGGGGGACCTACAATGAGCAGTTCTTC. Amino acid sequence: CASSVGAGGTYNEQFF.

This chain uses TRBV5-6 with TRBJ1-2; a possible D gene is TRBD1 (6 bases). V was cut by 1 base and J by 3 bases, with 13 bases left in between. CDR3 size: 15 residues. Germline values: CDR1 SGHDT, CDR2 YYEEEE. In DNA, the CDR3 is TGTGCCAGCAGCTTGAATTCAGGGGTGGACTATGGCTACACCTTC. It codes for CASSLNSGVDYGYTF. The whole variable domain, remainder taken from reference TRBV5-6 and TRBJ1-2, is DAGVTQSPTHLIKTRGQQVTLRCSPKSGHDTVSWYQQALGQGPQFIFQYYEEEERQRGNFPDRFSGHQFPNYSSELNVNALLLGDSALYLCASSLNSGVDYGYTFGSGTRLTVV.

This sequence joins TRBV15 and TRBJ2-1, with D unresolved. V was trimmed by 5 bases and J by 0 bases, leaving 14 bases between them. CDR3 length: 16 residues. Per germline, CDR1 LNHNV and CDR2 YYDKDF (reference sequence). CDR3 sequence (DNA): TGTGCCACCAGCGCGGTTAGAACGAGCTCCTACAATGAGCAGTTCTTC. The encoded protein is CATSAVRTSSYNEQFF.

The chain links TRBV19 to TRBJ1-3; D is ambiguous. Deletions cut 6 bases from V and 0 bases from J, with 6 bases between. The CDR3 spans 13 residues. The germline gives CDR1 LNHDA, CDR2 SQIVND (reference sequence). DNA for the CDR3: TGTGCCAGTAGACGCTACTCTGGAAACACCATATATTTT. As protein: CASRRYSGNTIYF.

V and J are TRBV2 and TRBJ2-1; 13 bases map to TRBD2. Trimming took 6 bases from V and 7 from J; bases not matched to a gene: 6. This CDR3 region has 15 residues. Per the germline V gene, CDR1 is SNHLY and CDR2 is FYNNEI. The CDR3 region is CASSLGTSGINEQFF. The CDR3 coding sequence is TGTGCCAGCAGCCTCGGGACTAGCGGGATAAATGAGCAGTTCTTC.

The chain links TRBV2 to TRBJ1-2, with D uncertain. CDR3 length equals 15 residues. Germline CDR1 reads SNHLY; CDR2 reads FYNNEI. The V gene lost 1 base and the J gene lost 8 bases, with 17 bases spanning the gap. The DNA of the CDR3 is TGTGCCAGCAGTGAAGTGGGTCCGGGTGAACGAGGCTACACCTTC. Amino acids: CASSEVGPGERGYTF.

Notes on this clone: Other DNA sequences in the sample encode the same CDR3. The chain links TRBV2 to TRBJ1-1, with 7 bases identical to TRBD1. Looked up from germline, CDR1 is SNHLY and CDR2 is FYNNEI. The junction had 7 bases not matched to a gene; V was cut back by 6 bases and J by 3 bases. The CDR3 is 14 amino acids. As DNA, the CDR3 is TGTGCCAGCAGCCGACAGGGTAGGGACACTGAAGCTTTCTTT. Its protein is CASSRQGRDTEAFF.

The chain couples TRBV27 to TRBJ1-5; 7 bases align to TRBD1. The CDR3 extends over 14 amino acids. J gave up 6 bases and V 3 bases, and 5 bases lay outside the gene matches. Germline loops: CDR1 MNHEY, CDR2 SMNVEV (reference sequence). CDR3 nucleotide sequence: TGTGCCAGCAGTTTTAACAGGGGCGGTCAGCCCCAGCATTTT. It codes for CASSFNRGGQPQHF.

The CDR3 DNA reads TGTGCCAGCAGCTTAGAGTCTAGAGTCCCCGAAAAACTGTTTTTT. This gives the protein CASSLESRVPEKLFF. The rearrangement links TRBV7-2 to TRBJ1-4; no reliable D call. V was trimmed by 1 base and J by 8 bases, leaving 14 bases between them. The V gene's germline CDR1 is SGHTA and CDR2 FQGNSA. This CDR3 is built from 15 residues.

V and J are TRBV29-1 and TRBJ2-2; TRBD2 might be the D (5 bases). Trimming removed 7 bases at V and 4 bases at J, with 10 bases between. Germline values: CDR1 SQVTM, CDR2 ANQGSEA. The CDR3 length is 12 residues. In nucleotides, the CDR3 is TGCAGCGACCGGACTTTCACCGGGGAGCTGTTTTTT. Encoded protein: CSDRTFTGELFF.

This chain uses TRBV27 with TRBJ1-2; D gene ambiguous. The CDR3 has 13 residues. With 8 bases removed from V and 0 bases from J, the gap between germline ends came to 10 bases. CDR1 and CDR2 from the germline V gene are MNHEY and SMNVEV (reference sequence). CDR3 sequence: CASYSAANYGYTF. CDR3 DNA sequence: TGTGCCAGCTACTCGGCGGCTAACTATGGCTACACCTTC.

The chain carries TRBV29-1 and TRBJ2-3; 7 positions agree with TRBD2. The germline V gene encodes CDR1 SQVTM and CDR2 ANQGSEA. The length of the CDR3 is 15 residues. The trim removed 4 bases at V and 3 bases at J, leaving 10 bases unmatched. The CDR3 here is CSVGVRGLITDTQYF. CDR3 in DNA: TGCAGCGTTGGGGTGCGGGGGTTAATAACAGATACGCAGTATTTT.

The chain carries TRBV3-1 (or the pseudogene TRBV3-2) and TRBJ2-2; 12 bases are shared with TRBD1. The CDR3 has 19 residues. Germline CDR1 and CDR2: LGHDT and YNNKEL (reference sequence). The J segment lost 5 bases and the V segment lost 4 bases, leaving 14 bases of the junction unmatched. The CDR3 spells CASSPPGQGARRGTGELFF. The CDR3 DNA reads as TGTGCCAGCAGCCCGCCGGGACAGGGGGCTAGAAGGGGTACCGGGGAGCTGTTTTTT.

V gene TRBV5-1 combines with J gene TRBJ1-5; the match to TRBD1 covers 7 bases. J gave up 7 bases and V 3 bases, and 10 bases lay outside the gene matches. Germline V gene sequence: CDR1 SGHRS, CDR2 YFSETQ. This CDR3 is built from 15 residues. The CDR3 DNA follows: TGCGCCAGCAGCTACGGGGACAGACTCGAGCAGCCCCAGCATTTT. Protein sequence: CASSYGDRLEQPQHF.

This clone was detected a few times. This chain links TRBV28 with TRBJ2-2; D call uncertain. The CDR3 totals 14 residues. Trimming took 3 bases from V and 5 from J, leaving 10 bases between them. Germline lookup yields CDR1 MDHEN and CDR2 SYDVKM. Here the CDR3 DNA reads TGTGCCAGCAGTTTTTATGTAGATACCGGGGAGCTGTTTTTT. Translated: CASSFYVDTGELFF.

The rearrangement joins TRBV5-4 to TRBJ1-3; D not certain. The length of the CDR3 is 16 residues. V was clipped by 3 bases and J by 0 bases, with 13 bases between them. Germline V gene lookup returns CDR1 SGHNT and CDR2 YYREEE (reference sequence). CDR3 sequence reads: CASSSWASSSGNTIYF. CDR3 bases: TGTGCCAGCAGCTCCTGGGCCTCCAGCTCTGGAAACACCATATATTTT.

The DNA for the CDR3 is TGTGCCAGCAGCCAAGGCTCGGCGGAAAGGCCCCAGCATTTT. Translation: CASSQGSAERPQHF. J is TRBJ1-5 and V is TRBV3-1 (or the pseudogene TRBV3-2); D gene ambiguous. The CDR3 is made up of 14 amino acids. Germline-derived CDR1 and CDR2 are LGHDT and YNNKEL (reference sequence). The V gene lost 1 base and the J gene lost 9 bases, with 13 bases spanning the gap.

The chain combines TRBV15 with TRBJ1-5; 7 bases line up with TRBD1. V lost 1 base and J lost 7; bases outside the gene matches: 4. This CDR3 is built from 14 residues. The germline CDR1 and CDR2 sequences are LNHNV and YYDKDF (reference sequence). The DNA for the CDR3 is TGTGCCACCAGCAGAGCAGGGGGTGGGCAGCCCCAGCATTTT. It yields the protein CATSRAGGGQPQHF.

V is TRBV9 and J is TRBJ1-6; TRBD1 might be the D (6 bases). The CDR3 sequence is 16 residues long. The germline gives CDR1 SGDLS, CDR2 YYNGEE. Between the trimmed V and J ends, which lost 0 bases and 5 bases, there was a span of 12 bases. The CDR3 region is CASSVGSQGNNSPLHF. In DNA, the CDR3 is TGTGCCAGCAGCGTAGGTAGCCAGGGGAATAATTCACCCCTCCACTTT.